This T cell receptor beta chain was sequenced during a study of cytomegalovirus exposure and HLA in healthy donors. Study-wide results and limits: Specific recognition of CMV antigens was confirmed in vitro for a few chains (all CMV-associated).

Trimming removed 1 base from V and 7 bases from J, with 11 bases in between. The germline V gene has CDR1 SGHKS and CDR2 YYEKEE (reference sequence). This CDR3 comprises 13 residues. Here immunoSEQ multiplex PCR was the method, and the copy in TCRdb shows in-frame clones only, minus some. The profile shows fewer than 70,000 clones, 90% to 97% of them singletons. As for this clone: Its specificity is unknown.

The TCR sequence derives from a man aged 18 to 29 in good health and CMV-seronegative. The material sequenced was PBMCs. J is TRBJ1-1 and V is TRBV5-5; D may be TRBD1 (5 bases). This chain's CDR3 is CASSLYVTVEAFF. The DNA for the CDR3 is TGTGCCAGCAGCTTGTACGTGACAGTTGAAGCTTTCTTT.